This T cell receptor (beta chain) was identified during a study of blood T cell repertoires in COVID-19. Overall study context: From the United States, Italy and Spain came samples of acute and convalescent COVID-19.

CDR3 length: 15 residues. Germline-derived CDR1 and CDR2 are SGHVS and FNYEAQ. V shed 3 bases, J shed 4 bases, and the junction held 6 bases outside the gene matches. In the original workflow: By means of reference gene primer amplification, nucleated cell counts were estimated. Clones were sequenced by immunoSEQ multiplex PCR, and TCRdb holds only the in-frame ones, with some missing. From that table come the V and J calls and clone size; the DNA was used to work out D and trimming. The data show more than 70,000 clones, 75% to 90% seen once. This receptor was identified in a human donor in a cohort sampled during active COVID-19. Sequencing used peripheral blood. V usage is TRBV7-6 and J usage is TRBJ2-1, with 7 bases aligning to TRBD2. In nucleotides, the CDR3 is TGTGCCAGCAGCTTGAGTGCGGGAGAGTACAATGAGCAGTTCTTC. Its translation is CASSLSAGEYNEQFF.